These T cell receptor beta chains were read from a single sample in a study of early stage breast cancer tumors. Repertoires were generated with immunoSEQ multiplex PCR, while TCRdb's copy carries only in-frame clones and drops some. The table has 60,000 to 75,000 clones, 65% to 85% seen once. Specimen: blood. The receptors shown here come from a person aged 40 to 49 with breast cancer. Both conserved end residues are trimmed from each CDR3.

CDR3aa	j_gene	v_gene
ASSLRTGSTGELF	TRBJ2-2	TRBV5-4
ASSSGGGVFNQPQH	TRBJ1-5	TRBV28
AWSALASEQY	TRBJ2-7	TRBV30
ASRIGQGVNEQY	TRBJ2-7	TRBV6-1
ASSLKLGLHEQF	TRBJ2-1	TRBV7-6
AGGDTNLPQH	TRBJ1-5	TRBV7-8
ATSRTGNTEAF	TRBJ1-1	TRBV15
ASSVAGGPSETQY	TRBJ2-5	TRBV25-1
ASSPQGAHNEQF	TRBJ2-1	TRBV18
ASRAGGPSYEQY	TRBJ2-7	TRBV28
AWSPGMSLQETQY	TRBJ2-5	TRBV30
ASSLGNEQF	TRBJ2-1	TRBV28
ASSQTGIGNTIY	TRBJ1-3	TRBV4-2
ASRGGDGANVLT	TRBJ2-6	TRBV6-6
ASSFTQGGYT	TRBJ1-2	TRBV19
ASSLTGQATYEQY	TRBJ2-7	TRBV2
AWIPNIPGYEQF	TRBJ2-1	TRBV30
ASSLGRGGTEAF	TRBJ1-1	TRBV5-1
ASSSQGYGYT	TRBJ1-2	TRBV28
ASSFYRGAGGNNEQF	TRBJ2-1	TRBV27
ASSSTRDRGRYEQY	TRBJ2-7	TRBV19
ASSGGGDQPQH	TRBJ1-5	TRBV28
ASGDRGGTNEKLF	TRBJ1-4	TRBV28
ASSLMGGTFYNEQF	TRBJ2-1	TRBV7-6
ASSSDNYQETQY	TRBJ2-5	TRBV6-6
ASSLSSGQGFGSYT	TRBJ1-2	TRBV27
ASKEGGGTDTQY	TRBJ2-3	TRBV6-5
ASSTISQDRWGNQPQH	TRBJ1-5	TRBV28
AWRGTMVEPQH	TRBJ1-5	TRBV30
ASSEKTGVRDQPQH	TRBJ1-5	TRBV2
AWKPGPGTEAF	TRBJ1-1	TRBV30
ASSLTTGFGNEQF	TRBJ2-1	TRBV28
ASSGDVGSPQH	TRBJ1-5	TRBV5-1
ASTPPWTSGSSYNEQF	TRBJ2-1	TRBV7-9
ASSPPGQGTDTQY	TRBJ2-3	TRBV28
ASSEVLGGGYT	TRBJ1-2	TRBV2
ASSPRLRADTQY	TRBJ2-3	TRBV6-6
AWSVRGQGARETQY	TRBJ2-5	TRBV30
ARSPYSPVVNEQF	TRBJ2-1	TRBV5-3
ASSMGREGHNEQF	TRBJ2-1	TRBV19
ASSQVAGRTTYEQY	TRBJ2-7	TRBV14
ASSYYGQGAATYEQY	TRBJ2-7	TRBV7-9
ASDRGPGTEAF	TRBJ1-1	TRBV10-2
ASSYKYGYT	TRBJ1-2	TRBV25-1
ASRQGAGEVETQY	TRBJ2-5	TRBV6-5
ASSLTDTQY	TRBJ2-3	TRBV2
ASNNGINQPQH	TRBJ1-5	TRBV19
ARKTSGTNTGELF	TRBJ2-2	TRBV16
ASSLAGDQETQY	TRBJ2-5	TRBV27
ATSEKSYEQY	TRBJ2-7	TRBV28
ASASGATNEKLF	TRBJ1-4	TRBV28
ASTGSLESQPQH	TRBJ1-5	TRBV6-1
ASSLMGDSGEQY	TRBJ2-7	TRBV11-2
ASHEPEGSGANVLT	TRBJ2-6	TRBV7-9
ASSTNNQPQH	TRBJ1-5	TRBV6-5
ASSLVGVSEQF	TRBJ2-1	TRBV7-6